The 8 T cell receptor beta chains presented below share a single source sample, sequenced in a study of blood T cell repertoires in COVID-19. Profiling relied on immunoSEQ multiplex PCR, and the TCRdb table lists in-frame clones only, not all of them. The sample records hundreds of thousands of clones, around 90% being singletons. The sequencing sample was made of PBMCs or T cells enriched from blood (not recorded which). The source is a man aged 55 to 70 who had recovered from COVID-19.

This clone was seen only a few times. The chain joins TRBV2 to TRBJ1-2; D uncertain. The CDR3 is made up of 17 amino acids. In germline, CDR1 is SNHLY, CDR2 FYNNEI. V lost 3 bases and J 4 bases, leaving 21 bases between the germline ends. The CDR3 coding sequence is TGTGCCAGCAGTGATCTGTCGGGTCAAGGAGGGATCTATGGCTACACCTTC. It codes for CASSDLSGQGGIYGYTF.

The V gene is TRBV5-1, the J gene TRBJ1-1, with TRBD1 matching over 11 bases. Trimming at V came to 4 bases and at J to 3 bases, leaving 5 bases not matched to a gene. CDR3 size: 15 residues. The germline V gene has CDR1 SGHRS and CDR2 YFSETQ. As DNA, the CDR3 is TGCGCCAGCAGCAGAGGACAGGGGGCTGACACTGAAGCTTTCTTT. Translating gives CASSRGQGADTEAFF.

The V and J genes are TRBV6-6 and TRBJ1-2, with a weak D call TRBD1 (5 bases). Germline V lookup: CDR1 MNHNY, CDR2 SVGAGI (reference sequence). CDR3 length: 14 residues. Trimming took off 4 bases at V and 4 bases at J, with 13 bases between the two ends. The CDR3 bases are TGTGCCAGCAGTTCCAACCAGGGTAGCTATGGCTACACCTTC. Translating gives CASSSNQGSYGYTF.

The gene calls are TRBV19 and TRBJ1-4; D is perhaps TRBD1 (6 bases). The V and J ends lost 8 bases and 8 bases respectively, with 18 bases between them. CDR1 is LNHDA and CDR2 is SQIVND in the germline V gene (reference sequence). The CDR3 extends over 14 amino acids. The chain's CDR3 is CASGKQGVGEKLFF. As DNA, the CDR3 is TGTGCCAGTGGAAAACAGGGCGTCGGAGAAAAACTGTTTTTT.

CDR3 nucleotides: TGTGCCAGCAGCTTAGATCTGAGGAGCACTGAAGCTTTCTTT. This codes for CASSLDLRSTEAFF. The chain employs TRBV11-2 and TRBJ1-1; D gene ambiguous. V was clipped by 0 bases and J by 4 bases, with 9 bases between them. Germline-derived CDR1 and CDR2 are SGHAT and FQNNGV. This CDR3 is 14 amino acids long.

V is TRBV12-3 or TRBV12-4 and J is TRBJ2-7, with D uncertain. Trimming cost V 8 bases and J 6 bases, with 17 bases left between them. The CDR3 runs 13 residues. In DNA form, the CDR3 reads TGTGCCAGCGCTAGTACCCCTTCTCCCGAGCAGTACTTC. It specifies CASASTPSPEQYF.

V gene TRBV7-9 combines with J gene TRBJ2-3; a weak D match, TRBD2 (6 bases). With 5 bases removed from V and 7 bases from J, the gap between germline ends came to 19 bases. The CDR3 spans 15 residues. Germline CDR1 SEHNR, CDR2 FQNEAQ (reference sequence). The CDR3 DNA reads as TGTGCCAGCAGCATATCGCCGGGAGTTACAAATACGCAGTATTTT. Its protein product is CASSISPGVTNTQYF.

This sequence joins TRBV5-6 and TRBJ2-6; D is unclear. The CDR3 is made up of 13 amino acids. The V gene's germline CDR1 is SGHDT and CDR2 YYEEEE. Trimming cost V 7 bases and J 1 base, with 6 bases left between them. The CDR3: CASAKSGANVLTF. The CDR3 nucleotides are TGTGCCAGCGCGAAGTCTGGGGCCAACGTCCTGACTTTC.